What follows are 29 T cell receptor beta chains derived from one specimen sequenced in a study of blood T cells in healthy people across ages. Combining a sample-barcoded 5' primer with a J-beta primer mix, a second PCR ran for roughly 6 to 12 cycles. TCRdb called the 5' RACE reads again in MiXCR, with one record for every CDR3 protein. Of approximately 1,000,000 distinct CDR3 sequences in the sample, about two fifths are singletons; the top ten hold roughly 14%. Sequencing was done on a sample of blood. Source of these receptors: a man aged 18 to 30 in good health.

V usage is TRBV12-3 or TRBV12-4 and J usage is TRBJ2-5; D is perhaps TRBD1 or TRBD2 (5 bases each). V lost 6 bases and J lost 0, with 8 bases in between. CDR3 length: 13 amino acids. As DNA, the CDR3 is TGTGCCAGCAGGGGGGAGTACCAAGAGACCCAGTACTTC. Translated, it gives CASRGEYQETQYF.

The chain joins TRBV24-1 to TRBJ2-1; D is uncertain. This CDR3 has 11 residues. Germline lookup yields CDR1 KGHDR and CDR2 SFDVKD. Deletions cut 8 bases from V and 8 bases from J, with 9 bases between. In nucleotides, the CDR3 is TGTGCCACCACTCAGCTCCATGAGCAGTTCTTC. Protein: CATTQLHEQFF.

This clonotype was seen ten or more times. The gene calls are TRBV29-1 and TRBJ2-7; D is possibly TRBD2 (5 bases). Germline lookup yields CDR1 SQVTM and CDR2 ANQGSEA. The CDR3 covers 12 residues. The ends were cut back, 3 bases at V and 7 bases at J, with 13 bases in the middle. The CDR3 region is CSVDIVGVEQYF. For the CDR3, the DNA is TGCAGCGTTGATATTGTGGGAGTTGAGCAGTACTTC.

This chain links TRBV29-1 with TRBJ1-1; D is unresolved. CDR3 size: 15 residues. Germline CDR1 and CDR2: SQVTM and ANQGSEA. V was trimmed by 4 bases and J by 1 base, leaving 16 bases between them. CDR3 residues: CSVGGRGSGNTEAFF. CDR3 sequence (DNA): TGCAGCGTTGGAGGACGGGGTTCAGGGAACACTGAAGCTTTCTTT.

This clonotype was found a few times. The rearrangement uses TRBV6-5 and TRBJ1-1; D not certain. Germline CDR1 and CDR2: MNHEY and SVGAGI. V was shortened by 2 bases and J by 0 bases, with 19 bases between the two germline ends. The CDR3 is made up of 18 amino acids. The CDR3 nucleotides are TGTGCCAGCAGTTACCCTGTTTTCCCAGGACTTATGAACACTGAAGCTTTCTTT. It encodes CASSYPVFPGLMNTEAFF.

This clonotype was detected a few times. V usage is TRBV11-1 and J usage is TRBJ1-2; the D gene is possibly TRBD1 (5 bases). The CDR3 has 14 residues. V shed 5 bases and J shed 4 bases, with 14 bases lying between them. Germline V gives CDR1 SGHAT, CDR2 FQDESV (reference sequence). CDR3 loop: CASSLWGEVYGYTF. The CDR3 bases are TGTGCCAGCAGCCTATGGGGGGAAGTCTATGGCTACACCTTC.

V gene TRBV9 combines with J gene TRBJ1-2; weak D call: TRBD1 (5 bases). The CDR3 covers 17 residues. CDR1 SGDLS and CDR2 YYNGEE come from the germline V gene. Between the trimmed V and J ends, which lost 0 bases and 0 bases, there was a span of 15 bases. The CDR3 DNA follows: TGTGCCAGCAGCGTAGCGGGGGGTCCGACAGCTAACTATGGCTACACCTTC. Translating gives CASSVAGGPTANYGYTF.

The genes are TRBV15 and TRBJ2-1; D may be TRBD1 or TRBD2 (5 bases each). CDR3 length: 14 amino acids. Germline assignment: CDR1 LNHNV and CDR2 YYDKDF (reference sequence). Trimming removed 0 bases from V and 7 bases from J, with 10 bases in between. The CDR3 spells CATSRDMWGNEQFF. CDR3 in DNA: TGTGCCACCAGCAGAGATATGTGGGGGAATGAGCAGTTCTTC.

This clonotype has more than one count but fewer than ten. This chain uses TRBV7-3 with TRBJ2-5, with a weak D call TRBD2 (5 bases). The CDR3 is 14 residues long. V lost 5 bases, J lost 11 bases, and 21 bases lay in between. Germline-derived CDR1 and CDR2 are SGHTA and FQGTGA. The CDR3 sequence is CASSAAGEYNEQYF. The CDR3 DNA sequence: TGTGCCAGCAGCGCCGCCGGGGAGTACAATGAGCAGTACTTC. Full variable domain (outside the CDR3, taken from reference TRBV7-3 and TRBJ2-5): GAGVSQTPSNKVTEKGKYVELRCDPISGHTALYWYRQSLGQGPEFLIYFQGTGAADDSGLPNDRFFAVRPEGSVSTLKIQRTERGDSAVYLCASSAAGEYNEQYFGPGTRLLVL.

The chain joins TRBV3-1 to TRBJ2-5, with TRBD2 as a possible D gene (5 bases). Germline assignment: CDR1 LGHDT and CDR2 YNNKEL (reference sequence). V was trimmed by 1 base and J by 1 base, leaving 16 bases between them. The CDR3 consists of 17 residues. CDR3 in amino acids: CASSQAGPISGQETQYF. The CDR3 DNA reads TGTGCCAGCAGCCAAGCTGGACCAATCAGCGGCCAAGAGACCCAGTACTTC.

This clonotype was found a few times. DNA of the CDR3: TGTGCCAGCAGTTACCGACAGGGGAGGAATGAAAAACTGTTTTTT. This gives the protein CASSYRQGRNEKLFF. The chain couples TRBV6-2 or TRBV6-3 to TRBJ1-4, with 8 bases matching TRBD1. With 2 bases clipped from V and 5 bases from J, the junction kept 4 bases outside the gene matches. The length of the CDR3 is 15 residues. Germline V gene sequence: CDR1 MNHEY, CDR2 SVGEGT.

The table lists this clonotype with a count of one. J is TRBJ1-1 and V is TRBV7-9, with no clear D. The CDR3 runs to 12 residues. Per the germline V gene, CDR1 is SEHNR and CDR2 is FQNEAQ (reference sequence). V was cut by 5 bases and J by 4 bases, with 8 bases left in between. The CDR3 loop is CASSMLATEAFF. In DNA, the CDR3 is TGTGCCAGCAGCATGTTGGCCACTGAAGCTTTCTTT.

With respect to this clonotype: The junction differs from germline at one of its ends, possibly a read error. The chain employs TRBV12-3 or TRBV12-4 and TRBJ1-6; 7 nucleotides line up with TRBD1. This CDR3 comprises 15 residues. CDR3 nucleotide sequence: TGTGCCAGCAGCCTAACCGGGGACAGAAATTCACCCCCCCACTTT. Translation gives CASSLTGDRNSPPHF.

This sequence joins TRBV5-1 and TRBJ2-3; 7 nucleotides match TRBD1. The CDR3 sequence is 16 residues long. V gave up 4 bases and J gave up 1 base; unmatched junction bases: 9. Germline V lookup: CDR1 SGHRS, CDR2 YFSETQ. The CDR3 region is CASSQNPGGGTDTQYF. The CDR3 nucleotides read TGCGCCAGCAGCCAAAATCCAGGGGGTGGCACAGATACGCAGTATTTT.

This clonotype was recorded a few times. CDR3 sequence: CASSQAGWGTDTQYF. For the CDR3, the DNA is TGTGCCAGCAGCCAAGCTGGGTGGGGGACAGATACGCAGTATTTT. The J gene is TRBJ2-3, the V gene TRBV4-2; possibly TRBD1 or TRBD2 for D (5 bases each). The CDR3 has 15 amino acids. Germline V CDR1 and CDR2: LGHNA, YNFKEQ. V dropped 1 base and J dropped 3 bases, with 11 bases sitting between them.

The chain is built from TRBV20-1 and TRBJ1-1, with 7 bases fitting TRBD1. The CDR3 runs 18 residues. Germline CDR1 is DFQATT and CDR2 is SNEGSKA (reference sequence). After removal of 2 bases from V and 8 bases from J, the junction contained 23 bases not matched to a gene. CDR3 nucleotide sequence: TGCAGTGCTAGACCCCCAGTGACAGGGAAAATAACGAGGACCGAAGCTTTCTTT. Residues: CSARPPVTGKITRTEAFF.

This clonotype has more than one count but fewer than ten. This sequence joins TRBV28 and TRBJ1-5; D uncertain. CDR1 is MDHEN, CDR2 SYDVKM, per germline. This CDR3 is 14 amino acids long. V was trimmed by 4 bases and J by 4 bases, leaving 11 bases between them. For the CDR3, the DNA is TGTGCCAGCAGTTCAGGACTGGAGAATCAGCCCCAGCATTTT. Translating gives CASSSGLENQPQHF.

This clonotype was seen many times. One end of the junction does not line up with germline, which may come from a read error. J is TRBJ2-3 and V is TRBV4-2; 7 nucleotides line up with TRBD1. CDR1 and CDR2 (germline): LGHNA, YNFKEQ. The CDR3 runs to 14 residues. The CDR3 nucleotides read TGCGCCAGCAGTCCCGGGACAGTCACAGATACGCAGTATTTT. Amino acids: CASSPGTVTDTQYF.

The chain couples TRBV12-5 to TRBJ1-5; TRBD1 is a possible D gene (6 bases). The CDR3 spans 13 residues. V lost 7 bases and J 6 bases, leaving 13 bases between the germline ends. Germline lookup yields CDR1 LGHNT and CDR2 FRNRAP. The CDR3 protein is CASAPGHPQPQHF. The CDR3 DNA reads TGTGCTAGTGCCCCGGGACACCCTCAGCCCCAGCATTTT.

This clonotype was seen more than once but under ten times. The chain uses TRBV30 and TRBJ1-1; unclear D gene. Germline V gives CDR1 GTSNPN, CDR2 SVGIG (reference sequence). V lost 0 bases to trimming and J lost 5 bases, with 13 bases between them. This CDR3 spans 14 amino acids. The CDR3 here is CAWSVRLRWTEAFF. The CDR3 DNA follows: TGTGCCTGGAGTGTACGACTAAGGTGGACTGAAGCTTTCTTT. The whole variable domain, filled in from reference TRBV30 and TRBJ1-1, reads SQTIHQWPATLVQPVGSPLSLECTVEGTSNPNLYWYRQAAGRGLQLLFYSVGIGQISSEVPQNLSASRPQDRQFILSSKKLLLSDSGFYLCAWSVRLRWTEAFFGQGTRLTVV.

This clonotype was seen more than once but under ten times. The J gene is TRBJ1-1, the V gene TRBV5-1, with D possibly being TRBD1 (5 bases). CDR1 is SGHRS, CDR2 YFSETQ, per germline. V was trimmed by 4 bases and J by 1 base, leaving 14 bases between them. The CDR3 runs to 15 residues. Here the CDR3 reads CASSRMGQANTEAFF. The CDR3 region has the DNA TGCGCCAGCAGCAGGATGGGGCAAGCGAACACTGAAGCTTTCTTT.

The chain is built from TRBV2 and TRBJ2-5; 8 positions match TRBD1. J gave up 5 bases and V 5 bases, and 10 bases lay outside the gene matches. The CDR3 sequence is 15 residues long. Germline V lookup: CDR1 SNHLY, CDR2 FYNNEI. The CDR3 loop reads CASSSGQGSRETQYF. The CDR3, as DNA: TGTGCCAGCAGTTCTGGACAGGGCTCACGGGAGACCCAGTACTTC.

The chain links TRBV25-1 to TRBJ2-7, with 8 nucleotides matching TRBD1. Germline V lookup: CDR1 MGHDK, CDR2 SYGVNS. Germline trimming cut 4 bases from V and 7 bases from J; bases unmatched to any gene: 9. CDR3 length: 14 residues. The CDR3 is CASSGQGIYNEQYF. Written as DNA, the CDR3 is TGTGCCAGCAGTGGACAGGGGATATACAATGAGCAGTACTTC.

The CDR3 nucleotides are TGTGCCAGCAGACCAACCGGGACAGGATATTACAAGGGCACTGAAGCTTTCTTT. Its protein product is CASRPTGTGYYKGTEAFF. J is TRBJ1-1 and V is TRBV6-5; the match to TRBD1 covers 8 bases. The germline gives CDR1 MNHEY, CDR2 SVGAGI. The trim removed 6 bases at V and 4 bases at J, leaving 19 bases unmatched. The CDR3 covers 18 residues.

The rearrangement joins TRBV19 to TRBJ2-2; D unclear. CDR3 length: 13 amino acids. Trimming pared 9 bases from V and 5 bases from J, leaving 13 bases between. CDR1 LNHDA and CDR2 SQIVND come from the germline V gene (reference sequence). The CDR3 sequence: CASQYVETGELFF. In DNA form, the CDR3 reads TGTGCCAGCCAATACGTTGAGACCGGGGAGCTGTTTTTT.

V gene TRBV7-2 combines with J gene TRBJ2-4, with 10 bases lining up with TRBD1. Unmatched junction bases numbered 8, after V lost 4 bases and J lost 8 bases. CDR1 SGHTA and CDR2 FQGNSA come from the germline V gene. This CDR3 contains 15 residues. CDR3 in DNA: TGTGCCAGCAGCTATACGGGACAGGGGACGGACATTCAGTACTTC. Its protein is CASSYTGQGTDIQYF.

V gene TRBV20-1 combines with J gene TRBJ2-7; 7 nucleotides match TRBD2. This CDR3 region has 14 residues. V shed 1 base, J shed 5 bases, and the junction held 8 bases outside the gene matches. Germline V CDR1 and CDR2: DFQATT, SNEGSKA (reference sequence). CDR3 region: CSARGGGGFDEQYF. The CDR3 DNA sequence: TGCAGTGCTAGAGGGGGGGGAGGGTTTGACGAGCAGTACTTC.

This clonotype was counted between two and nine times. The rearrangement joins TRBV9 to TRBJ1-6, with D unclear. Germline V gene lookup returns CDR1 SGDLS and CDR2 YYNGEE. CDR3 size: 16 residues. Trimming took off 3 bases at V and 6 bases at J, with 16 bases between the two ends. This CDR3 is CASSAGLQGGNSPLHF. CDR3 bases: TGTGCCAGCAGCGCTGGGCTTCAAGGTGGTAATTCACCCCTCCACTTT. The full variable domain, with the rest looked up from reference TRBV9 and TRBJ1-6, is DSGVTQTPKHLITATGQRVTLRCSPRSGDLSVYWYQQSLDQGLQFLIQYYNGEERAKGNILERFSAQQFPDLHSELNLSSLELGDSALYFCASSAGLQGGNSPLHFGNGTRLTVT.

The J gene is TRBJ1-1, the V gene TRBV4-3; D is possibly TRBD1 (5 bases). V was trimmed by 2 bases and J by 5 bases, leaving 21 bases between them. The CDR3 runs to 17 residues. Germline lookup yields CDR1 LGHNA and CDR2 YSLEER. The CDR3 protein is CASSQRTDGNRRTEAFF. The CDR3 DNA reads TGCGCCAGCAGCCAACGAACCGACGGGAACAGGAGGACTGAAGCTTTCTTT.